This T cell receptor beta chain came from a study of shared clonotypes between healthy human individuals. Points from the study as a whole: Naive CD4 clonotype sharing across several donors was approximately 5%.

The CDR3 extends over 12 amino acids. The V gene lost 1 base and the J gene lost 13 bases, with 10 bases spanning the gap. Germline CDR1 is PRHDT and CDR2 is FYEKMQ (reference sequence). TCRdb's table, derived via immunoSEQ multiplex PCR, lists solely in-frame clones and lacks some. Of roughly 2 million clones listed, roughly 94% are singletons. A note on this clone: Its antigen is still unknown.

The TCR originated in a man aged 18-30 years in good health. The gene calls are TRBV13 and TRBJ1-4, with D possibly matching TRBD1 (6 bases). The sequencing input was naive CD4+ T cells sorted from blood. Subset here: CD45RA+ positively selected. The CDR3, as DNA: TGTGCCAGCAGCTTAGCAGGGGAAGGACTGTTTTTT. This codes for CASSLAGEGLFF.